Each of the 2 T cell receptor beta chains below was sequenced from the same sample in a study of identical twins. MiXCR was run by TCRdb on the 5' RACE reads, yielding one entry per CDR3 protein. The sample includes approximately 690,000 distinct CDR3 sequences, roughly 6.2% seen only once; the top ten take about 2%. Material for sequencing was naive T cells sorted from blood. These receptors came from a man aged 18 to 35 in good health.

The J gene is TRBJ2-5, the V gene TRBV28; possibly TRBD2 for D (6 bases). The CDR3 totals 12 residues. The V end lost 7 bases, the J end lost 5 bases, and 11 bases lay between the germline ends. CDR1 is MDHEN and CDR2 is SYDVKM in the germline V gene. The CDR3 protein is CASTELAETQYF. The DNA of the CDR3 is TGTGCCAGCACGGAGCTAGCGGAGACCCAGTACTTC.

Ten or more counts support this clonotype. The rearrangement uses TRBV10-3 and TRBJ2-7; 12 bases are a match to TRBD2. From germline, CDR1 is ENHRY and CDR2 SYGVKD. Trimming took 4 bases from V and 6 from J; bases not matched to a gene: 7. This CDR3 region has 15 residues. CDR3 in DNA: TGTGCCATCAGTGCAGGACTAGCGGGATTTGCCGAGCAGTACGTC. It translates to CAISAGLAGFAEQYV.